Each of the 19 T cell receptor beta chains below was sequenced from the same sample in a study of Ad26.COV2.S vaccination and SARS-CoV-2 variants (dated by TCRdb to the early 2020s). The label giving this sample's treatment or condition can be read as: roughly 20 received Ad26.COV2.S at low or high dose, single or two shots; 5 received placebo; per-sample allocation not given. Repertoires of vaccine and placebo recipients were sequenced from samples collected on day 63 after the first injection. The method behind the library was the immunoSEQ multiplex PCR assay. Here the immuneACCESS table is served through TCRdb, limited to in-frame sequences with V and J called. Missing clones are a known gap in these copies; in checked studies unresolved V genes cover under half, and the rest lacks a known reason. This sample has roughly 410,000 clones in its table, and around 82% of those were observed once. Approximately 7% of the sample belongs to the ten largest clones.

Sequencing used peripheral blood, obtained in a trial of Ad26.COV2.S vaccine versus placebo. These receptor sequences come from a person between 18 and 59 years old who received the Ad26.COV2.S COVID-19 vaccine or a placebo.

The genes are TRBV3-1 (or the pseudogene TRBV3-2) and TRBJ1-2; a possible D gene is TRBD1 (5 bases). V lost 2 bases, J lost 8 bases, and 15 bases lay in between. The CDR3 totals 14 residues. Germline V lookup: CDR1 LGHDT, CDR2 YNNKEL (reference sequence). The CDR3 protein is CASSQNGRVGGYTF. CDR3 in DNA: TGTGCCAGCAGCCAAAATGGCAGGGTAGGAGGCTACACCTTC.

The DNA for the CDR3 is TGTGCCAGCACCGCGGGGACTAGCGGACCCTACAATGAGCAGTTCTTC. Encoded protein: CASTAGTSGPYNEQFF. The chain recombines TRBV5-4 with TRBJ2-1; 11 bases are shared with TRBD2. In germline, CDR1 is SGHNT, CDR2 YYREEE (reference sequence). The CDR3 is made up of 16 amino acids. Losses at the gene ends were 6 bases for V and 2 bases for J; bases not matched to a gene: 7.

J is TRBJ2-2 and V is TRBV4-1, with D perhaps matching TRBD1 (6 bases). CDR1 is MGHRA and CDR2 is YSYEKL in the germline V gene. V dropped 1 base and J dropped 4 bases, with 10 bases sitting between them. The CDR3 sequence is 15 residues long. The CDR3 spells CASSQVGQSTGELFF. As DNA, the CDR3 is TGCGCCAGCAGCCAAGTTGGACAGAGCACCGGGGAGCTGTTTTTT.

This chain's CDR3 is CASSTRTDAKNIQYF. The CDR3 nucleotides read TGTGCCAGCAGTACTCGGACAGATGCCAAAAACATTCAGTACTTC. This chain uses TRBV27 with TRBJ2-4; weak D call: TRBD1 (6 bases). Germline V gene data show CDR1 as MNHEY and CDR2 as SMNVEV (reference sequence). There are 15 residues in the CDR3. Trimming shortened V by 5 bases and J by 1 base, and 12 bases separated the two germline ends.

The CDR3 DNA follows: TGTGCCAGTAGTATGTACTCGGGGCTATCTGGAAACACCATATATTTT. This encodes CASSMYSGLSGNTIYF. The chain joins TRBV19 to TRBJ1-3; a weak D match, TRBD1 (5 bases). The CDR3 is 16 residues long. Germline lookup yields CDR1 LNHDA and CDR2 SQIVND (reference sequence). Deletions cut 3 bases from V and 1 base from J, with 13 bases between.

This chain links TRBV7-6 with TRBJ1-1; the D is unclear. The V gene lost 3 bases and the J gene lost 6 bases, with 20 bases spanning the gap. The CDR3 extends over 16 amino acids. The germline CDR1 and CDR2 sequences are SGHVS and FNYEAQ. The CDR3 DNA reads TGTGCCAGCAGCTTCCGGGCCTCAGGAGCCCCGGCTGAAGCTTTCTTT. Protein sequence: CASSFRASGAPAEAFF.

A word on this clone: The identical CDR3 is also encoded by other nucleotide sequences in the sample. The chain recombines TRBV28 with TRBJ1-1; D gene unclear. The germline V gene has CDR1 MDHEN and CDR2 SYDVKM. This CDR3 is 11 amino acids long. Trimming cost V 6 bases and J 1 base, with 3 bases left between them. The CDR3 DNA reads as TGTGCCAGCAGGGAGAACACTGAAGCTTTCTTT. This gives the protein CASRENTEAFF.

The chain combines TRBV10-3 with TRBJ1-5; D ambiguous. V dropped 8 bases and J dropped 0 bases, with 11 bases sitting between them. CDR3 size: 14 residues. Looked up from germline, CDR1 is ENHRY and CDR2 is SYGVKD. The CDR3 DNA sequence: TGTGCCATCGCGGTCGAATATAGCAATCAGCCCCAGCATTTT. Residues: CAIAVEYSNQPQHF.

The chain has TRBV21-1 and TRBJ1-5. TRBV21-1 is a recognized pseudogene. The CDR3 has 16 residues. CDR3 residues: CASPDPGTYIGQPQHF. The CDR3 DNA reads TGTGCCAGCCCGGACCCCGGGACCTACATAGGTCAGCCCCAGCATTTT.

The chain combines TRBV7-8 with TRBJ2-2; no clear D gene. Trimming took off 5 bases at V and 4 bases at J, with 5 bases between the two ends. CDR3 length: 12 residues. The germline V gene has CDR1 SGHVS and CDR2 FQNEAQ. Here the CDR3 reads CASSPFTGELFF. The DNA of the CDR3 is TGTGCCAGCAGCCCTTTCACCGGGGAGCTGTTTTTT.

This rearrangement joins TRBV15 to TRBJ2-1; D is tentatively TRBD1 or TRBD2 (5 bases each). Germline CDR1 reads LNHNV; CDR2 reads YYDKDF (reference sequence). CDR3 size: 15 residues. V lost 1 base to trimming and J lost 3 bases, with 10 bases between them. CDR3 nucleotide sequence: TGTGCCACCAGCAGAGTGGGGGAAGGCTACAATGAGCAGTTCTTC. Protein product: CATSRVGEGYNEQFF.

The rearrangement uses TRBV6-5 and TRBJ1-5; 11 bases agree with TRBD1. The CDR3 is made up of 15 amino acids. The germline V gene has CDR1 MNHEY and CDR2 SVGAGI. V shed 5 bases, J shed 4 bases, and the junction held 4 bases outside the gene matches. The CDR3 loop reads CASSTGTGGNQPQHF. CDR3 bases: TGTGCCAGCAGTACAGGGACAGGGGGAAATCAGCCCCAGCATTTT.

The V gene is TRBV2, the J gene TRBJ2-7, with a weak D call TRBD1 (5 bases). V lost 6 bases and J lost 2, with 17 bases in between. The CDR3 contains 15 residues. Germline CDR1 SNHLY, CDR2 FYNNEI. CDR3 region: CASRQDRRLTYEQYF. For the CDR3, the DNA is TGTGCCAGCAGGCAAGACAGAAGGTTAACCTACGAGCAGTACTTC.

The chain employs TRBV12-5 and TRBJ2-1; possibly TRBD1 or TRBD2 for D (6 bases each). Per the germline V gene, CDR1 is LGHNT and CDR2 is FRNRAP. The CDR3 is made up of 21 amino acids. Deletions cut 0 bases from V and 5 bases from J, with 29 bases between. CDR3 region: CASGLVTWGGILQRGNNEQFF. The CDR3 nucleotides read TGTGCTAGTGGTTTGGTCACTTGGGGAGGAATCCTACAAAGGGGGAACAATGAGCAGTTCTTC.

The chain combines TRBV6-2 or TRBV6-3 with TRBJ1-1; 8 nucleotides match TRBD1. The CDR3 has 14 residues. Germline trimming cut 5 bases from V and 7 bases from J; bases unmatched to any gene: 9. The germline V gene has CDR1 MNHEY and CDR2 SVGEGT. In DNA, the CDR3 is TGTGCCAGCAGTCTCTCTCAGGGGGCGGATGAAGCTTTCTTT. This sequence encodes CASSLSQGADEAFF.

This rearrangement joins TRBV14 to TRBJ1-2; no firm D call. The V end was cut by 0 bases, the J end by 8 bases, with 10 bases between. The CDR3 spans 13 residues. The germline V gene encodes CDR1 SGHDN and CDR2 FVKESK. In nucleotides, the CDR3 is TGTGCCAGCAGCCAAGACTGGCGGCGAGGCTACACCTTC. Residues: CASSQDWRRGYTF.

The gene calls are TRBV6-5 and TRBJ1-1; D is ambiguous. Deletions cut 6 bases from V and 6 bases from J, with 20 bases between. CDR1 and CDR2 (germline): MNHEY, SVGAGI. The length of the CDR3 is 15 residues. DNA of the CDR3: TGTGCCAGCAGCCTCCCCCCCGGGAGCCCCTCTGAAGCTTTCTTT. The encoded protein is CASSLPPGSPSEAFF.

The chain carries TRBV11-3 and TRBJ2-2; possibly TRBD2 for D (6 bases). The CDR3 has 14 amino acids. The V end lost 2 bases, the J end lost 7 bases, and 11 bases lay between the germline ends. Germline values: CDR1 SGHNT, CDR2 YENEEA. The chain's CDR3 is CASSLNPGDGELFF. CDR3 coding DNA: TGTGCCAGCAGCTTAAACCCGGGGGACGGGGAGCTGTTTTTT.

The V gene is TRBV6-5, the J gene TRBJ1-1, with TRBD1 identical over 7 bases. The junction had 6 bases not matched to a gene; V was cut back by 2 bases and J by 3 bases. The germline CDR1 and CDR2 sequences are MNHEY and SVGAGI. The CDR3 runs to 15 residues. CDR3 in amino acids: CASSYEGAEDTEAFF. The CDR3 DNA follows: TGTGCCAGCAGTTACGAGGGGGCGGAGGACACTGAAGCTTTCTTT.